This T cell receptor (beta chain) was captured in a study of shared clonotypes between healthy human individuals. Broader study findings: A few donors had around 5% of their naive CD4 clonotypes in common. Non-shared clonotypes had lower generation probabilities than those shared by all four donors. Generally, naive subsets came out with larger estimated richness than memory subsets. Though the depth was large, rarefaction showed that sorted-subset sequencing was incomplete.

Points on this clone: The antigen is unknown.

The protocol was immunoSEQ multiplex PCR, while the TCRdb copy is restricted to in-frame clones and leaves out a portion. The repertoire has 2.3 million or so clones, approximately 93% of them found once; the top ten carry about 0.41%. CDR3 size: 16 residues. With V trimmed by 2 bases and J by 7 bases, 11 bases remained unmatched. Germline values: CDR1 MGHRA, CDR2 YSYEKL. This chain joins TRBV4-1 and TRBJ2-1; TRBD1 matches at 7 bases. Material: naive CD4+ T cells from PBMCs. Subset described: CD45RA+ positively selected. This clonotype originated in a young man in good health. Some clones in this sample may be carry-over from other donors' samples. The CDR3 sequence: CASSQRRAGGRNEQFF. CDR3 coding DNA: TGCGCCAGCAGCCAAAGACGGGCAGGGGGTAGGAATGAGCAGTTCTTC.